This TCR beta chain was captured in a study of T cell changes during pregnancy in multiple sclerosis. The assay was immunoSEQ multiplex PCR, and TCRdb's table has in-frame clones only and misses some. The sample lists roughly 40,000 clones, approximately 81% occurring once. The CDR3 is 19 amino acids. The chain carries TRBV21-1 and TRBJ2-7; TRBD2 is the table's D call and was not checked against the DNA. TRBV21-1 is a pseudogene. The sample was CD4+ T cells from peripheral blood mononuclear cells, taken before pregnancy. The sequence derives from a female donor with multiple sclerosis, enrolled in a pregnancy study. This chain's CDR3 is CASSKFSELAGGPSYEQYF. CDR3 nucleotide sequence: TGTGCCAGCAGCAAATTCTCTGAACTAGCGGGGGGACCATCCTACGAGCAGTACTTC.